The present TCR beta chain was sequenced within a study of OX40 agonist ivuxolimab in advanced cancers. Across the study: Ivuxolimab, an antibody acting as an agonist of OX40 (CD134), was used to treat patients. Partial responses were achieved by three patients, one with hepatocellular carcinoma and two with cutaneous melanoma. The dose-escalation cohort was approximately 84% male, with a mean age of around 60 years, ranging roughly 23 to 79.

TCRdb's copy holds only in-frame clones and misses some; the assay was immunoSEQ multiplex PCR. Altogether around 42,000 clones are present, about 87% being singletons, with the ten largest covering around 25%. Patients with a history of autoimmune disease or on systemic immunosuppression were excluded. CDR1 MGHDK and CDR2 SYGVNS come from the germline V gene. The CDR3 length is 13 residues. The V end was cut by 5 bases, the J end by 6 bases, with 11 bases between. The V call is TRBV25-1, the J call TRBJ2-4; possibly TRBD1 for D (6 bases). This TCR derives from an adult with an advanced solid tumor such as melanoma, head and neck, liver or kidney cancer. The specimen was CD4+ or CD8+ T cells sorted from blood, collected in a trial of the OX40 agonist ivuxolimab. The CDR3 here is CASSLPGANIQYF. CDR3 nucleotide sequence: TGTGCCAGCAGTCTTCCAGGGGCAAACATTCAGTACTTC.